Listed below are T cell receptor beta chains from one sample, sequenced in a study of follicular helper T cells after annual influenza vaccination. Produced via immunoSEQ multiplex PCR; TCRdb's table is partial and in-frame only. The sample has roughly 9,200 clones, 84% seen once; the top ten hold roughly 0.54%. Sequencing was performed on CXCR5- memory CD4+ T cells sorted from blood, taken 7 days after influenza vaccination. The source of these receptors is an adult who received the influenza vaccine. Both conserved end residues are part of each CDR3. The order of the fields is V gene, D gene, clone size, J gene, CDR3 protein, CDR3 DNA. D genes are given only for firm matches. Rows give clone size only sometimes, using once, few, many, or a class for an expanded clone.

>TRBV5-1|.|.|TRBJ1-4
CASSLQGQANEKLFF
TGCGCCAGCAGCTTGCAGGGGCAAGCTAATGAAAAACTGTTTTTT
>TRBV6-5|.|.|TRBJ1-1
CASSYPRNTEAFF
TGTGCCAGCAGTTACCCGAGGAACACTGAAGCTTTCTTT
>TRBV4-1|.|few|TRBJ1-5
CASSQDGRLQPQHF
TGCGCCAGCAGCCAAGATGGCCGACTTCAGCCCCAGCATTTT
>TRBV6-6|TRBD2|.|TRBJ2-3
CASSYTGTSGTDTQYF
TGTGCCAGCAGTTACACCGGGACTAGCGGTACAGATACGCAGTATTTT
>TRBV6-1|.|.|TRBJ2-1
CASSRTDRMDEQFF
TGTGCCAGCAGCAGAACGGACCGCATGGATGAGCAGTTCTTC
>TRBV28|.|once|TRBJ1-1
CASSRLLNTEAFF
TGTGCCAGCAGCCGACTATTAAACACTGAAGCTTTCTTT
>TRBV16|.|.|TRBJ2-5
CASSRTGRETQYF
TGTGCCAGCAGCAGAACGGGCAGGGAGACCCAGTACTTC
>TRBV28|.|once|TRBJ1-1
CASSPHGRGAGTEAFF
TGTGCCAGCAGTCCCCACGGGAGGGGCGCTGGCACTGAAGCTTTCTTT
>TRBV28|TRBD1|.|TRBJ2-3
CASRIGQGTDTQYF
TGTGCCAGCAGGATCGGACAGGGCACAGATACGCAGTATTTT
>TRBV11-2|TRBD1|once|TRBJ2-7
CASSFPSGTGTREQYF
TGTGCCAGCAGCTTCCCGTCGGGGACAGGGACGCGGGAGCAGTACTTC
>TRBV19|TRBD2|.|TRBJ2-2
CASSTGRDGGELFF
TGTGCCAGTAGTACCGGGAGGGATGGCGGGGAGCTGTTTTTT
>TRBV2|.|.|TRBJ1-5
CASSEHRDINQPQHF
TGTGCCAGCAGTGAGCACCGGGACATCAATCAGCCCCAGCATTTT
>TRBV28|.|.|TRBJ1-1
CASTALEVMVDTEAFF
TGTGCCAGCACAGCGCTTGAGGTCATGGTCGACACTGAAGCTTTCTTT